The following is a T cell receptor beta chain sequence with its context. As yet, its antigen is unknown. Clones were sequenced by immunoSEQ multiplex PCR, and TCRdb holds only the in-frame ones, with some missing. The sample carries around 99,000 clones, more than 85% recorded once. This sample was included in a study of graft-versus-host responses after intestinal transplantation. Whole-study context: Those transplanted obtained multivisceral, liver-intestinal, or isolated intestinal grafts. Among the recipients, all got anti-thymocyte globulin induction and then tacrolimus and steroids for 3 to 4 years.

The germline V gene has CDR1 LNHDA and CDR2 SQIVND (reference sequence). V shed 1 base and J 4 bases; nucleotides not matched to a gene: 3. This CDR3 is 14 amino acids long. Findings and caveats of the study: Individuals carrying graft-donor T cell macrochimerism showed high graft-versus-host to host-versus-graft clonal ratios in allografts. Recipient-marrow GvH clones were detected, some having first appeared in ileum or blood.

The receptor was derived from a human donor who received an intestinal transplant. Sequences were derived from unstimulated CD8+ T cells sorted from spleen or lymph node cells, sampled before intestinal transplant. The gene calls are TRBV19 and TRBJ1-2, with 7 bases fitting TRBD1. The CDR3: CASSIAGGRYGYTF. The CDR3 nucleotides read TGTGCCAGTAGTATAGCAGGGGGACGCTATGGCTACACCTTC.